These 20 T cell receptor beta chains came from one sample sequenced in a study of spatial heterogeneity in lung cancer. Findings and caveats of the study: Expanded intratumoral alpha and beta TCR counts tracked tumor mutation counts.

Time point defined: sample taken at primary tumor resection. TCRdb ran MiXCR on the 5' RACE reads and lists one entry per CDR3 protein. Among fewer than 7,000 distinct CDR3 sequences listed, approximately 7.5% were seen once. Their antigens are not known. This sample comprised lung tumor tissue, obtained at surgery. The receptors here all came from a female donor with early-stage non-small cell lung cancer.

This clonotype was detected many times. J is TRBJ2-5 and V is TRBV11-2; no reliable D call. Trimming took 3 bases from V and 1 from J, leaving 15 bases between them. CDR1 and CDR2 (germline): SGHAT, FQNNGV. The CDR3 extends over 16 amino acids. CDR3 coding DNA: TGTGCCAGCAGCTTTAATGGTTTTAGTTCCCAAGAGACCCAGTACTTC. Encoded protein: CASSFNGFSSQETQYF.

This clonotype has at least ten counts. The chain has TRBV20-1 and TRBJ2-3; possibly TRBD2 for D (6 bases). V dropped 2 bases and J dropped 5 bases, with 11 bases sitting between them. Germline values: CDR1 DFQATT, CDR2 SNEGSKA (reference sequence). The CDR3 sequence is 13 residues long. CDR3 nucleotides: TGCAGTGCTAGATATCCGGGAGTAGATACGCAGTATTTT. This gives the protein CSARYPGVDTQYF.

By proportion, this clonotype is medium-sized. V gene TRBV7-2 combines with J gene TRBJ1-6; TRBD1 is a possible D gene (6 bases). Germline V gene data show CDR1 as SGHTA and CDR2 as FQGNSA. The V end lost 2 bases, the J end lost 6 bases, and 11 bases lay between the germline ends. The CDR3 is 15 residues long. CDR3 sequence (DNA): TGTGCCAGCAGCTTATCCCGGACAGCTAATTCACCCCTCCACTTT. Protein: CASSLSRTANSPLHF.

This clonotype is medium-sized by share. The chain uses TRBV20-1 and TRBJ2-1; TRBD2 matches 10 bases. Germline assignment: CDR1 DFQATT and CDR2 SNEGSKA (reference sequence). The CDR3 has 14 residues. V gave up 6 bases and J gave up 3 bases; unmatched junction bases: 5. The chain's CDR3 is CSAQLAGVYNEQFF. For the CDR3, the DNA is TGCAGTGCGCAGCTAGCGGGAGTCTACAATGAGCAGTTCTTC.

By share, this clonotype ranks as medium-sized. The gene calls are TRBV12-3 or TRBV12-4 and TRBJ1-1, with D possibly TRBD1 on 6 matching bases. V was cut by 4 bases and J by 4 bases, with 19 bases left in between. CDR3 length equals 16 residues. CDR3 coding DNA: TGTGCCAGCAGTTCGCTCTCGTCTCGGGGGCCCACTGAAGCTTTCTTT. Amino acids: CASSSLSSRGPTEAFF.

This clonotype was seen repeatedly, ten times or more. The V call is TRBV15, the J call TRBJ2-5; D is perhaps TRBD1 (6 bases). The germline gives CDR1 LNHNV, CDR2 YYDKDF (reference sequence). Trimming pared 0 bases from V and 2 bases from J, leaving 10 bases between. The CDR3 has 15 amino acids. The CDR3 bases are TGTGCCACCAGCAGAGATTCGGACAGTCAAGAGACCCAGTACTTC. It encodes CATSRDSDSQETQYF.

This clonotype rates as medium-sized (0.01 to 0.1%). V usage is TRBV7-2 and J usage is TRBJ2-7; 10 bases map to TRBD2. CDR1 is SGHTA, CDR2 FQGNSA, per germline. The CDR3 is made up of 14 amino acids. V was pared by 3 bases and J by 4 bases, with 3 bases of the junction left unmatched. The CDR3 nucleotides are TGTGCCAGCAGCTTGAGCGGGGGGGTATACGAGCAGTACTTC. It yields the protein CASSLSGGVYEQYF.

This clonotype is medium-sized by share. The chain carries TRBV23-1 and TRBJ2-4, with D maybe TRBD1 (6 bases). TRBV23-1 has ORF status, its function being uncertain. The V end was cut by 3 bases, the J end by 9 bases, with 21 bases between. The CDR3 runs to 16 residues. DNA for the CDR3: TGCGCCAGCAGTCACCCGACAGGAGACCGGCATTTCATTCAGTACTTC. As protein: CASSHPTGDRHFIQYF.

In its sample, this clonotype ranks as medium-sized. V and J are TRBV28 and TRBJ2-2; D is uncertain. Germline CDR1 is MDHEN and CDR2 is SYDVKM. The CDR3 extends over 12 amino acids. V lost 6 bases, J lost 4 bases, and 6 bases lay in between. Here the CDR3 reads CASRSPTGELFF. The CDR3 DNA reads TGTGCCAGCAGGTCGCCCACCGGGGAGCTGTTTTTT.

In this sample, this clonotype is medium-sized. The chain employs TRBV10-3 and TRBJ1-2, with D uncertain. This CDR3 is 12 amino acids long. V was pared by 3 bases and J by 5 bases, with 7 bases between. CDR1 ENHRY and CDR2 SYGVKD come from the germline V gene. CDR3 in amino acids: CAISETEYGYTF. The CDR3, as DNA: TGTGCCATCAGTGAAACAGAATATGGCTACACCTTC.

By share, this clonotype ranks as medium-sized. The chain carries TRBV7-2 and TRBJ2-1, with 8 nucleotides matching TRBD2. This CDR3 is 15 amino acids long. The trim removed 5 bases at V and 2 bases at J, leaving 5 bases unmatched. CDR1 SGHTA and CDR2 FQGNSA come from the germline V gene. CDR3 in DNA: TGTGCCAGCAGCCCCCGGGGGGGTCCCTACAATGAGCAGTTCTTC. It encodes CASSPRGGPYNEQFF.

In its sample, this clonotype was seen many times. The V call is TRBV12-5, the J call TRBJ2-1, with 8 bases that match TRBD1. V dropped 7 bases and J dropped 7; count of bases not matched to a gene: 9. Germline V gene lookup returns CDR1 LGHNT and CDR2 FRNRAP. The CDR3 consists of 14 residues. CDR3 coding DNA: TGTGCTAGTGACCGGACAGGGTTACAAAATGAGCAGTTCTTC. It yields the protein CASDRTGLQNEQFF.

This clonotype ranks as medium-sized. The chain has TRBV20-1 and TRBJ2-1, with 8 bases identical to TRBD2. Trimming cost V 1 base and J 7 bases; bases outside gene matches: 9. Germline V CDR1 and CDR2: DFQATT, SNEGSKA (reference sequence). The CDR3 length is 15 residues. CDR3 sequence: CSARVPGGRKNEQFF. The CDR3 nucleotides read TGCAGTGCTAGAGTCCCCGGCGGGAGGAAGAATGAGCAGTTCTTC.

This clonotype was counted at least ten times. This chain connects TRBV6-1 to TRBJ1-2, with 8 bases aligning to TRBD1. CDR3 length: 14 amino acids. Trimming at V came to 8 bases and at J to 1 base, leaving 6 bases not matched to a gene. Germline CDR1 reads MNHNS; CDR2 reads SASEGT. The DNA of the CDR3 is TGTGCCAGCGGGGGGACAGGACATAACTATGGCTACACCTTC. Encoded protein: CASGGTGHNYGYTF.

This clonotype was observed many times. CDR3 sequence: CASSLQGNQPQHF. The CDR3 region has the DNA TGTGCCAGCAGCTTACAGGGCAATCAGCCCCAGCATTTT. The chain joins TRBV7-2 to TRBJ1-5, with D uncertain. The CDR3 runs to 13 residues. V was clipped by 2 bases and J by 2 bases, with 4 bases between them. Germline-derived CDR1 and CDR2 are SGHTA and FQGNSA.

In its sample, this clonotype is medium-sized. The CDR3 region has the DNA TGCAGTGCTAGAGACCCGACTAGCGGGAGGGTTGGTGAGCAGTTCTTC. Translating gives CSARDPTSGRVGEQFF. This chain links TRBV20-1 with TRBJ2-1, with TRBD2 matching over 14 bases. The CDR3 is made up of 16 amino acids. The V gene end was trimmed by 0 bases and the J gene end by 9 bases; junction bases not matched to a gene: 7. The germline V gene has CDR1 DFQATT and CDR2 SNEGSKA (reference sequence).

A few counts support this clonotype. J is TRBJ2-1 and V is TRBV3-1; TRBD2 matches 12 bases. This CDR3 region has 17 residues. V trimming: 0 bases; J trimming: 6 bases; junction bases outside the gene matches: 6. The germline gives CDR1 LGHDT, CDR2 YNNKEL (reference sequence). CDR3 protein: CASSQEVLAGGGNEQFF. CDR3 nucleotide sequence: TGTGCCAGCAGCCAAGAAGTACTAGCGGGGGGAGGCAATGAGCAGTTCTTC.

This clonotype was recorded many times. The rearrangement uses TRBV2 and TRBJ2-1; 8 positions agree with TRBD2. Germline V lookup: CDR1 SNHLY, CDR2 FYNNEI. The CDR3 has 15 residues. The J segment lost 8 bases and the V segment lost 1 base, leaving 7 bases of the junction unmatched. The CDR3 region has the DNA TGTGCCAGCAGTGAAGTCGGGGGGGGAAGGGATGAGCAGTTCTTC. This encodes CASSEVGGGRDEQFF.

V and J are TRBV7-7 and TRBJ2-5, with TRBD1 matching over 7 bases. Germline trimming cut 1 base from V and 1 base from J; bases unmatched to any gene: 3. The CDR3 loop spans 15 amino acids. Germline CDR1 and CDR2: SSHAT and FNYEAQ (reference sequence). CDR3 DNA: TGTGCCAGCAGCTTAGTAGGGGGCCTCCAAGAGACCCAGTACTTC. Protein sequence: CASSLVGGLQETQYF.

This clonotype was observed a handful of times. This chain uses TRBV24-1 with TRBJ2-3, with D tentatively TRBD2 (6 bases). In germline, CDR1 is KGHDR, CDR2 SFDVKD. The CDR3 has 17 amino acids. The ends were cut back, 1 base at V and 5 bases at J, with 18 bases in the middle. The CDR3 sequence: CATSDFGRGSSGDTQYF. The CDR3 DNA follows: TGTGCCACCAGTGATTTCGGACGGGGGTCTTCCGGAGATACGCAGTATTTT.